One T cell receptor (beta chain) is described in this entry. The source of the sample is a study of shared clonotypes between healthy human individuals. The protocol was immunoSEQ multiplex PCR, while the TCRdb copy is restricted to in-frame clones and leaves out a portion. Altogether approximately 340,000 clones are present, more than 60% being singletons, with the ten largest covering more than 9%. The CDR3 totals 14 residues. V lost 6 bases to trimming and J lost 8 bases; unmatched junction nucleotides: 7. CDR1 MDHEN and CDR2 SYDVKM come from the germline V gene. The source is a man aged 25-40 years in good health. The rearrangement joins TRBV28 to TRBJ1-4; 9 bases agree with TRBD1. Sequenced material: memory CD4+ T cells sorted from blood. Subset given: CD45RA-negative fraction. The CDR3 reads CASSPGDRVEKLFF. Here the CDR3 DNA reads TGTGCCAGCAGCCCGGGGGACAGGGTAGAAAAACTGTTTTTT.